These 16 T cell receptor beta chains were all obtained from the same sample, sequenced in a study of cytotoxic CD8 clonotypes in ibrutinib-treated CLL (dated by TCRdb to the early 2020s). According to the study, the label for this sample's time point signals: approximately 2 years on ibrutinib. Library preparation was by the immunoSEQ multiplex PCR assay. TCRdb re-hosts the immuneACCESS table, in-frame sequences only. Its copies lack some clones; in the studies checked, an unresolved V gene accounts for under half of them, and the cause for the rest is not known. The table for this sample lists about 130,000 clones; roughly 84% of them were counted only once. In total, the top ten clones hold around 3.3% of the sample. The sample was PBMCs, taken after 24 months of ibrutinib treatment. These receptor sequences come from a human donor with chronic lymphocytic leukemia.

The J gene is TRBJ2-7, the V gene TRBV20-1; D is unclear. The CDR3 length is 11 residues. Germline V lookup: CDR1 DFQATT, CDR2 SNEGSKA (reference sequence). V dropped 3 bases and J dropped 7 bases, with 10 bases sitting between them. CDR3 bases: TGCAGTGCTAGTCTCTCGGCAGAGCAGTACTTC. It yields the protein CSASLSAEQYF.

The genes are TRBV28 and TRBJ2-3; 13 positions agree with TRBD2. The CDR3 spans 16 residues. The germline gives CDR1 MDHEN, CDR2 SYDVKM. J gave up 2 bases and V 7 bases, and 6 bases lay outside the gene matches. The CDR3, as DNA: TGTGCCAGCAACATAGGACTAGCGGGGGACACAGATACGCAGTATTTT. Translation gives CASNIGLAGDTDTQYF.

This clone occurred a few times. The V gene is TRBV2, the J gene TRBJ2-7; D remains ambiguous. Trimming cost V 6 bases and J 1 base, with 19 bases left between them. The germline gives CDR1 SNHLY, CDR2 FYNNEI. CDR3 length: 16 amino acids. CDR3 DNA: TGTGCCAGCAGCACTCCCTACGGGCAGGAGTCCTACGAGCAGTACTTC. It specifies CASSTPYGQESYEQYF. The whole variable domain, remainder taken from reference TRBV2 and TRBJ2-7, is EPEVTQTPSHQVTQMGQEVILRCVPISNHLYFYWYRQILGQKVEFLVSFYNNEISEKSEIFDDQFSVERPDGSNFTLKIRSTKLEDSAMYFCASSTPYGQESYEQYFGPGTRLTVT.

The table lists this clone with a few counts. The genes are TRBV28 and TRBJ1-4; D is uncertain. The V gene's germline CDR1 is MDHEN and CDR2 SYDVKM. The length of the CDR3 is 14 residues. Trimming removed 7 bases at V and 2 bases at J, with 11 bases between. CDR3 region: CASTVGGTNEKLFF. Written as DNA, the CDR3 is TGTGCCAGCACTGTTGGTGGGACTAATGAAAAACTGTTTTTT.

The V gene is TRBV28, the J gene TRBJ2-1, with 7 bases that match TRBD1. The V and J ends lost 5 bases and 4 bases, in that order; junction bases with no gene match: 8. The CDR3 sequence is 15 residues long. Germline CDR1 is MDHEN and CDR2 is SYDVKM. The CDR3 is CASSDSGTAYNEQFF. CDR3 DNA: TGTGCCAGCAGTGACTCCGGGACAGCATACAATGAGCAGTTCTTC.

The V gene is TRBV5-4, the J gene TRBJ2-7; the match to TRBD2 covers 8 bases. With 2 bases clipped from V and 4 bases from J, the junction kept 5 bases outside the gene matches. The CDR3 extends over 14 amino acids. Germline CDR1 and CDR2: SGHNT and YYREEE (reference sequence). The CDR3 here is CASSFRGGRYEQYF. The CDR3 nucleotides read TGTGCCAGCAGCTTTCGGGGGGGCCGGTACGAGCAGTACTTC.

V usage is TRBV7-2 and J usage is TRBJ2-5; D not certain. The CDR3 is 11 residues long. V lost 8 bases and J 5 bases, leaving 9 bases between the germline ends. The germline CDR1 and CDR2 sequences are SGHTA and FQGNSA. The CDR3 bases are TGTGCCAGCCAGAGCGCGGAGACCCAGTACTTC. Translated, it gives CASQSAETQYF.

The J gene is TRBJ1-1, the V gene TRBV2, with a tentative D call TRBD1 (6 bases). Germline CDR1 reads SNHLY; CDR2 reads FYNNEI. Between the trimmed V and J ends, which lost 7 bases and 1 base, there was a span of 10 bases. CDR3 length: 13 residues. CDR3 DNA: TGTGCCAGCAAGCGGACAGAGAACACTGAAGCTTTCTTT. The encoded protein is CASKRTENTEAFF.

In its sample, this clone was seen a few times. The chain employs TRBV19 and TRBJ2-7; D is unclear. The germline V gene has CDR1 LNHDA and CDR2 SQIVND (reference sequence). The CDR3 extends over 13 amino acids. V gave up 5 bases and J gave up 5 bases, with 13 bases separating them. Here the CDR3 DNA reads TGTGCCAGTAGTGTCCAGGCCAGTGACGAGCAGTACTTC. Its translation is CASSVQASDEQYF.

The chain has TRBV19 and TRBJ1-5; TRBD1 aligns across 9 bases. The CDR3 contains 15 residues. J was trimmed by 5 bases and V by 2 bases; bases with no gene match: 4. Germline loops: CDR1 LNHDA, CDR2 SQIVND (reference sequence). CDR3 in DNA: TGTGCCAGTAGTATAAGGGGACAGGGACATCAGCCCCAGCATTTT. It codes for CASSIRGQGHQPQHF.

The chain combines TRBV9 with TRBJ2-2, with a weak D call TRBD1 (6 bases). The CDR3 totals 16 residues. The V gene lost 3 bases and the J gene lost 1 base, with 13 bases spanning the gap. The V gene's germline CDR1 is SGDLS and CDR2 YYNGEE. CDR3 residues: CASSAISTGNTGELFF. The CDR3 DNA reads as TGTGCCAGCAGCGCAATCTCGACAGGGAACACCGGGGAGCTGTTTTTT.

This clone was detected only once. This sequence joins TRBV7-3 and TRBJ2-3, with 11 bases that match TRBD2. Germline values: CDR1 SGHTA, CDR2 FQGTGA. Germline trimming cut 5 bases from V and 5 bases from J; bases unmatched to any gene: 6. This CDR3 region has 15 residues. The CDR3 protein is CASSQGLAGGDTQYF. For the CDR3, the DNA is TGTGCCAGCAGCCAAGGGCTAGCGGGGGGAGATACGCAGTATTTT. Looking up the rest from reference TRBV7-3 and TRBJ2-3 gives the full variable domain: GAGVSQTPSNKVTEKGKYVELRCDPISGHTALYWYRQSLGQGPEFLIYFQGTGAADDSGLPNDRFFAVRPEGSVSTLKIQRTERGDSAVYLCASSQGLAGGDTQYFGPGTRLTVL.

The chain joins TRBV28 to TRBJ1-2; D unclear. With 6 bases removed from V and 4 bases from J, the gap between germline ends came to 12 bases. Germline CDR1 MDHEN, CDR2 SYDVKM. There are 13 residues in the CDR3. This chain's CDR3 is CASSSRRLYGYTF. Here the CDR3 DNA reads TGTGCCAGCAGCTCAAGAAGGCTCTATGGCTACACCTTC.

The chain combines TRBV5-1 with TRBJ2-2; TRBD1 is a possible D gene (7 bases). With 4 bases removed from V and 5 bases from J, the gap between germline ends came to 15 bases. Germline CDR1 SGHRS, CDR2 YFSETQ. The CDR3 has 15 residues. The CDR3 nucleotides are TGCGCCAGCAGCCCGGGGGACAGCCGAACCGGGGAGCTGTTTTTT. Protein product: CASSPGDSRTGELFF.

The rearrangement uses TRBV4-2 and TRBJ1-2; 7 positions agree with TRBD1. Germline-derived CDR1 and CDR2 are LGHNA and YNFKEQ. The junction had 3 bases not matched to a gene; V was cut back by 0 bases and J by 2 bases. This CDR3 region has 15 residues. The DNA for the CDR3 is TGTGCCAGCAGCCAAGAAGCAGGGGGGAACTATGGCTACACCTTC. This encodes CASSQEAGGNYGYTF.

V and J are TRBV5-4 and TRBJ1-3; 10 nucleotides align to TRBD1. CDR1 is SGHNT and CDR2 is YYREEE in the germline V gene (reference sequence). The junction had 3 bases not matched to a gene; V was cut back by 4 bases and J by 2 bases. There are 15 residues in the CDR3. CDR3: CASSRDRGAGNTIYF. CDR3 in DNA: TGTGCCAGCAGCCGGGACAGGGGAGCTGGAAACACCATATATTTT.